A single sample gave rise to the 26 T cell receptor beta chains below, sequenced in a study of CD8+CD57+ T cells in acquired aplastic anemia. Patients included in sequencing had previously demonstrated CD8+CD57+ cell expansion by flow cytometry. Genomic DNA, the template, was used for profiling of the TCR beta VDJ and CDR3. TCRdb reprocessed the reads via MiXCR and lists one record per CDR3 protein. The profile shows approximately 150,000 distinct CDR3 sequences, 70% to 80% of them singletons. Sequencing used sorted CD4+, CD8+, or CD8+CD57+ T cells (not recorded which) from PBMCs. These receptors originate from a human donor with aplastic anemia.

The chain recombines TRBV30 with TRBJ2-7, with D hard to call. The CDR3 loop spans 12 amino acids. Germline V CDR1 and CDR2: GTSNPN, SVGIG (reference sequence). V was shortened by 3 bases and J by 0 bases, with 6 bases between the two germline ends. The CDR3: CAWRDGSYEQYF. The CDR3 region has the DNA TGTGCCTGGAGGGACGGCTCCTACGAGCAGTACTTC.

This chain connects TRBV9 to TRBJ1-4; D uncertain. From germline, CDR1 is SGDLS and CDR2 YYNGEE. This CDR3 has 16 residues. The V end was cut by 0 bases, the J end by 4 bases, with 13 bases between. CDR3 loop: CASSVGRTEDNEKLFF. The CDR3 bases are TGTGCCAGCAGCGTAGGCCGGACGGAAGATAATGAAAAACTGTTTTTT.

CDR3 amino acids: CASSFQRSSGNTIYF. CDR3 bases: TGTGCCAGCAGCTTTCAGAGGAGCTCTGGAAACACCATATATTTT. This sequence joins TRBV5-6 and TRBJ1-3, with D unclear. With 2 bases removed from V and 0 bases from J, the gap between germline ends came to 9 bases. CDR1 is SGHDT and CDR2 is YYEEEE in the germline V gene. This CDR3 has 15 amino acids. The variable domain in full, with the rest retrieved from reference TRBV5-6 and TRBJ1-3, is DAGVTQSPTHLIKTRGQQVTLRCSPKSGHDTVSWYQQALGQGPQFIFQYYEEEERQRGNFPDRFSGHQFPNYSSELNVNALLLGDSALYLCASSFQRSSGNTIYFGEGSWLTVV.

This chain connects TRBV7-9 to TRBJ2-1; possibly TRBD2 for D (5 bases). V was clipped by 2 bases and J by 6 bases, with 14 bases between them. The CDR3 has 15 residues. Per germline, CDR1 SEHNR and CDR2 FQNEAQ (reference sequence). The CDR3 DNA sequence: TGTGCCAGCAGCTTAAGTACTAGTAGTGGCAATGAGCAGTTCTTC. Translating gives CASSLSTSSGNEQFF.

V gene TRBV25-1 combines with J gene TRBJ1-1; TRBD1 agrees at 8 bases. Germline loops: CDR1 MGHDK, CDR2 SYGVNS. The CDR3 is 15 residues long. V shed 4 bases, J shed 1 base, and the junction held 5 bases outside the gene matches. CDR3 coding DNA: TGTGCCAGCAGTGCTCAGGGGGCGCGGAACACTGAAGCTTTCTTT. This encodes CASSAQGARNTEAFF.

The CDR3 sequence is CASSGAGEAGGATDTQYF. As DNA, the CDR3 is TGTGCCAGCAGTGGGGCAGGGGAAGCCGGGGGGGCTACAGATACGCAGTATTTT. The chain employs TRBV6-4 and TRBJ2-3, with 8 positions matching TRBD2. From germline, CDR1 is MRHNA and CDR2 SNTAGT. The CDR3 is 18 amino acids. V lost 4 bases, J lost 3 bases, and 15 bases stayed unmatched.

The rearrangement joins TRBV2 to TRBJ1-2, with 7 positions matching TRBD1. There are 14 residues in the CDR3. The V and J ends lost 10 bases and 1 base, in that order; junction bases with no gene match: 9. CDR1 is SNHLY and CDR2 is FYNNEI in the germline V gene. For the CDR3, the DNA is TGTGCCACAACTCAGGGGGTCAATAACTATGGCTACACCTTC. Protein sequence: CATTQGVNNYGYTF.

The V call is TRBV24-1, the J call TRBJ2-3, with TRBD1 matching 10 bases. Germline CDR1 and CDR2: KGHDR and SFDVKD. J gave up 5 bases and V 7 bases, and 11 bases lay outside the gene matches. The CDR3 runs 16 residues. DNA of the CDR3: TGTGCCACCAGGCCCAATCCGGGACAGGGGCAAGATACGCAGTATTTT. The encoded protein is CATRPNPGQGQDTQYF.

The V and J genes are TRBV12-3 or TRBV12-4 and TRBJ2-5, with 8 bases fitting TRBD1. The CDR3 runs to 13 residues. V shed 5 bases, J shed 5 bases, and the junction held 4 bases outside the gene matches. The CDR3: CASSQQGEETQYF. The CDR3 DNA is TGTGCCAGCAGTCAACAGGGGGAGGAGACCCAGTACTTC.

The chain links TRBV4-2 to TRBJ1-5; D uncertain. V was clipped by 1 base and J by 3 bases, with 10 bases between them. Germline V lookup: CDR1 LGHNA, CDR2 YNFKEQ. The CDR3 totals 15 residues. CDR3 in amino acids: CASSQGRQYNQPQHF. CDR3 nucleotide sequence: TGTGCCAGCAGCCAAGGGAGGCAGTACAATCAGCCCCAGCATTTT.

This clonotype was detected ten times or more. V is TRBV20-1 and J is TRBJ1-3; D unresolved. Germline lookup yields CDR1 DFQATT and CDR2 SNEGSKA (reference sequence). V lost 5 bases and J 4 bases, leaving 15 bases between the germline ends. This CDR3 has 14 residues. CDR3 bases: TGCAGTGCTGAGGGCGGTCAGGCAGGAAACACCATATATTTT. This codes for CSAEGGQAGNTIYF.

The rearrangement links TRBV20-1 to TRBJ2-5, with D possibly being TRBD2 (7 bases). Trimming took off 6 bases at V and 5 bases at J, with 19 bases between the two ends. Germline V lookup: CDR1 DFQATT, CDR2 SNEGSKA (reference sequence). This CDR3 is 14 amino acids long. CDR3 loop: CSAPGSGGAETQYF. The CDR3 DNA follows: TGCAGTGCCCCAGGGTCGGGGGGCGCCGAGACCCAGTACTTC.

This clonotype was seen more than once but under ten times. The chain joins TRBV2 to TRBJ2-7, with a tentative D call TRBD2 (6 bases). Trimming left V 3 bases short and J 2 bases short, with 14 bases between. This CDR3 is 15 amino acids long. Germline values: CDR1 SNHLY, CDR2 FYNNEI. For the CDR3, the DNA is TGTGCCAGCAGTGAGGGTAGCGGAACCCCCTACGAGCAGTACTTC. Its translation is CASSEGSGTPYEQYF.

On this clonotype: At one boundary the junction diverges from the germline segment, which might be a read error. The rearrangement links TRBV2 to TRBJ2-2; D may be TRBD2 (5 bases). This CDR3 spans 11 amino acids. Germline V gene lookup returns CDR1 SNHLY and CDR2 FYNNEI. In DNA form, the CDR3 reads TGTGCCGGCAGGACTGCCGGGGAGCTGTTTTTT. It specifies CAGRTAGELFF. The full variable domain, with the rest looked up from reference TRBV2 and TRBJ2-2, is EPEVTQTPSHQVTQMGQEVILRCVPISNHLYFYWYRQILGQKVEFLVSFYNNEISEKSEIFDDQFSVERPDGSNFTLKIRSTKLEDSAMYFCAGRTAGELFFGEGSRLTVL.

CDR3 in DNA: TGTGCCAGCAGCCCTCTAGCGGGGGGCCGCACAGATACGCAGTATTTT. It encodes CASSPLAGGRTDTQYF. V gene TRBV7-8 combines with J gene TRBJ2-3; TRBD2 aligns across 11 bases. With 5 bases clipped from V and 1 base from J, the junction kept 5 bases outside the gene matches. The CDR3 has 16 amino acids. The germline V gene encodes CDR1 SGHVS and CDR2 FQNEAQ.

Comment on this clonotype: A much larger clonotype is one base distant, so this may be a read error. The CDR3 reads CASSLGPFYEQYF. The CDR3 region has the DNA TGTGCCAGCAGTTTGGGACCGTTCTACGAGCAGTACTTC. The rearrangement uses TRBV2 and TRBJ2-7; D may be TRBD1 or TRBD2 (5 bases each). From germline, CDR1 is SNHLY and CDR2 FYNNEI. The CDR3 spans 13 residues. V was shortened by 5 bases and J by 3 bases, with 11 bases between the two germline ends.

This chain links TRBV20-1 with TRBJ2-3; 7 bases are shared with TRBD2. Looked up from germline, CDR1 is DFQATT and CDR2 is SNEGSKA (reference sequence). This CDR3 is 17 amino acids long. J gave up 3 bases and V 3 bases, and 15 bases lay outside the gene matches. CDR3 loop: CSASINRGLGGTDTQYF. The CDR3 region has the DNA TGCAGTGCTAGTATAAATCGAGGGCTCGGGGGGACAGATACGCAGTATTTT.

This clonotype was seen a handful of times. V and J are TRBV19 and TRBJ1-6; 10 bases are shared with TRBD1. This CDR3 is 15 amino acids long. Germline trimming cut 3 bases from V and 14 bases from J; bases unmatched to any gene: 10. Germline CDR1 and CDR2: LNHDA and SQIVND (reference sequence). The CDR3 protein is CASSILGTGVPALHF. In DNA form, the CDR3 reads TGTGCCAGTAGTATTCTCGGGACAGGGGTCCCCGCCCTCCACTTT.

The CDR3 here is CASSEWGSSNYGYTF. The CDR3, as DNA: TGTGCCAGCAGTGAATGGGGTTCCTCAAACTATGGCTACACCTTC. This chain joins TRBV2 and TRBJ1-2; the D is unclear. Trimming shortened V by 2 bases and J by 2 bases, and 12 bases separated the two germline ends. The CDR3 is 15 residues long. CDR1 is SNHLY, CDR2 FYNNEI, per germline.

This clonotype was seen only once. The J gene is TRBJ1-1, the V gene TRBV4-1, with D perhaps matching TRBD1 (5 bases). V gave up 0 bases and J gave up 1 base, with 6 bases separating them. Germline values: CDR1 MGHRA, CDR2 YSYEKL. CDR3 size: 14 residues. CDR3 in DNA: TGCGCCAGCAGCCAAGAGGGACCGAACACTGAAGCTTTCTTT. It specifies CASSQEGPNTEAFF.

The chain uses TRBV29-1 and TRBJ2-2; 13 nucleotides line up with TRBD2. Germline V gene data show CDR1 as SQVTM and CDR2 as ANQGSEA. There are 17 residues in the CDR3. As DNA, the CDR3 is TGCAGTGCTAGAGGGACTAGCGGGATCGCGAACACCGGGGAGCTGTTTTTT. Its protein product is CSARGTSGIANTGELFF.

The chain uses TRBV20-1 and TRBJ1-2; the D is unclear. Germline CDR1 DFQATT, CDR2 SNEGSKA (reference sequence). Trimming stripped 0 bases from V and 4 bases from J, with 15 bases between. This CDR3 comprises 15 residues. The CDR3: CSARDPAKPSYGYTF. In DNA, the CDR3 is TGCAGTGCTAGAGATCCAGCCAAACCCAGCTATGGCTACACCTTC.

The rearrangement joins TRBV25-1 to TRBJ1-6, with no clear D. Trimming stripped 5 bases from V and 6 bases from J, with 11 bases between. Germline lookup yields CDR1 MGHDK and CDR2 SYGVNS. This CDR3 has 14 amino acids. CDR3 loop: CASSRWSPNSPLHF. CDR3 DNA sequence: TGTGCCAGCAGTAGATGGAGCCCTAATTCACCCCTCCACTTT.

The rearrangement links TRBV2 to TRBJ1-6; D call uncertain. Germline values: CDR1 SNHLY, CDR2 FYNNEI. CDR3 length equals 15 residues. Trimming stripped 0 bases from V and 8 bases from J, with 11 bases between. The CDR3 spells CASSEAGGRYSPLHF. CDR3 nucleotides: TGTGCCAGCAGTGAAGCAGGAGGGAGATATTCACCCCTCCACTTT.

Turning to this clonotype: The missing conserved phenylalanine or tryptophan at the end of this CDR3 makes a read error likely. The DNA is left out, because the CDR3 cannot be placed on it with certainty; the CDR3 is given as TCRdb lists it. This chain joins TRBV15 and TRBJ1-6; the D call TRBD1 from the table was never checked on the DNA. From germline, CDR1 is LNHNV and CDR2 YYDKDF (reference sequence). The CDR3 totals 11 residues, both ends included. CDR3 residues: CATSRDRGLLS.

The chain has TRBV19 and TRBJ2-5, with 14 bases that match TRBD2. The germline gives CDR1 LNHDA, CDR2 SQIVND (reference sequence). Losses at the gene ends were 3 bases for V and 5 bases for J; bases not matched to a gene: 5. The CDR3 length is 16 residues. The CDR3 nucleotides are TGTGCCAGTAGTATCGGACTAGCGGGGGGCCGTGAGACCCAGTACTTC. It is translated as CASSIGLAGGRETQYF. The complete variable domain, with remaining parts taken from reference TRBV19 and TRBJ2-5, reads DGGITQSPKYLFRKEGQNVTLSCEQNLNHDAMYWYRQDPGQGLRLIYYSQIVNDFQKGDIAEGYSVSREKKESFPLTVTSAQKNPTAFYLCASSIGLAGGRETQYFGPGTRLLVL.